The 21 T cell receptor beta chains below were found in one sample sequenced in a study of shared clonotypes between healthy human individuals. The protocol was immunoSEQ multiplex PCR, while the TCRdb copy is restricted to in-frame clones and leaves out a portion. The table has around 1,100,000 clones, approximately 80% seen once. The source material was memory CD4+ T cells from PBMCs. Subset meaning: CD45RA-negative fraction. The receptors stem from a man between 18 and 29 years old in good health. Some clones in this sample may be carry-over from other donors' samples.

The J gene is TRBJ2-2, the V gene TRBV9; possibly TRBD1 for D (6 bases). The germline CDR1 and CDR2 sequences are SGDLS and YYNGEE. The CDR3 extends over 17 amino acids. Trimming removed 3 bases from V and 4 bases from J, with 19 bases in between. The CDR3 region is CASSGKGVWEITGELFF. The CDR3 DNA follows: TGTGCCAGCAGCGGGAAGGGGGTTTGGGAAATCACCGGGGAGCTGTTTTTT. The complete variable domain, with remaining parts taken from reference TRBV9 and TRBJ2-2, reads DSGVTQTPKHLITATGQRVTLRCSPRSGDLSVYWYQQSLDQGLQFLIQYYNGEERAKGNILERFSAQQFPDLHSELNLSSLELGDSALYFCASSGKGVWEITGELFFGEGSRLTVL.

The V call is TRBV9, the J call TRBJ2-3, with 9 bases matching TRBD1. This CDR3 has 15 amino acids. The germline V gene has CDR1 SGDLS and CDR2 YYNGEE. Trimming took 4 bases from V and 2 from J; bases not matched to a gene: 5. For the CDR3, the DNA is TGTGCCAGCAGCTTGAGGACAGGGGACACAGATACGCAGTATTTT. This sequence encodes CASSLRTGDTDTQYF.

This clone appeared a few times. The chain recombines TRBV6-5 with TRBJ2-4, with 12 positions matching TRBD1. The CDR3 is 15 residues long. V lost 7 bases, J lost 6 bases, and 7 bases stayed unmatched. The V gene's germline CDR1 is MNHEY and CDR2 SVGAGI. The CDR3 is CASNRDRGPGNIQYF. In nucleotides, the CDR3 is TGTGCCAGCAACCGGGACAGGGGGCCGGGAAACATTCAGTACTTC.

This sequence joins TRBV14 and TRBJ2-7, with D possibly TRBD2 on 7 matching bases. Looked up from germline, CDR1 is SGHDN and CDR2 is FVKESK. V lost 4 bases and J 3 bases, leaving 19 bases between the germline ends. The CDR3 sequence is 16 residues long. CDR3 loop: CASSLRAGAQFYEQYF. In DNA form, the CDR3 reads TGTGCCAGCAGCCTCCGGGCGGGGGCACAATTCTACGAGCAGTACTTC.

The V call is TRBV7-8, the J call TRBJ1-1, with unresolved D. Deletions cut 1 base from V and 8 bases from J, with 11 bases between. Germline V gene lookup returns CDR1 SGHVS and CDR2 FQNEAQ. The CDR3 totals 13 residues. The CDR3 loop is CASSLDPNGEAFF. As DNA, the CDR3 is TGTGCCAGCAGCTTAGATCCAAACGGCGAAGCTTTCTTT. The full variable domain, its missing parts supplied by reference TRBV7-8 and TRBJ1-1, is GAGVSQSPRYKVAKRGQDVALRCDPISGHVSLFWYQQALGQGPEFLTYFQNEAQLDKSGLPSDRFFAERPEGSVSTLKIQRTQQEDSAVYLCASSLDPNGEAFFGQGTRLTVV.

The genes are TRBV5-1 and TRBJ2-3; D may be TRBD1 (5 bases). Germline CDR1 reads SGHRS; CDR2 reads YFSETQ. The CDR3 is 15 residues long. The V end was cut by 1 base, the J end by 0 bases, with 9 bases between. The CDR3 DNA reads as TGCGCCAGCAGCTTGAAGGGGCCGAGCACAGATACGCAGTATTTT. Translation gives CASSLKGPSTDTQYF. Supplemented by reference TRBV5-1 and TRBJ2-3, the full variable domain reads KAGVTQTPRYLIKTRGQQVTLSCSPISGHRSVSWYQQTPGQGLQFLFEYFSETQRNKGNFPGRFSGRQFSNSRSEMNVSTLELGDSALYLCASSLKGPSTDTQYFGPGTRLTVL.

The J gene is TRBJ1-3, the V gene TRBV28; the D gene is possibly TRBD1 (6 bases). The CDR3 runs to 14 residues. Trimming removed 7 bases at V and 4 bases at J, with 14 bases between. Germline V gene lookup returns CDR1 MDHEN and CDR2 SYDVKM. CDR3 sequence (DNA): TGTGCCAGCACCTTGGCAGGGGCCGGAAACACCATATATTTT. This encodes CASTLAGAGNTIYF. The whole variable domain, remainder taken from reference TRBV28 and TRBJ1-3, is DVKVTQSSRYLVKRTGEKVFLECVQDMDHENMFWYRQDPGLGLRLIYFSYDVKMKEKGDIPEGYSVSREKKERFSLILESASTNQTSMYLCASTLAGAGNTIYFGEGSWLTVV.

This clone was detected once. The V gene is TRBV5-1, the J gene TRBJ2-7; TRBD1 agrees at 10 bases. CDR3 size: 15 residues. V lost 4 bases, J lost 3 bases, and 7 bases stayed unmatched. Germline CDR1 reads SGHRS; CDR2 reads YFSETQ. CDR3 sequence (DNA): TGCGCCAGCAGCCCCAGACAGGGGGCGCGCTACGAGCAGTACTTC. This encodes CASSPRQGARYEQYF. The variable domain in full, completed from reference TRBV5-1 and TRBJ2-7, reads KAGVTQTPRYLIKTRGQQVTLSCSPISGHRSVSWYQQTPGQGLQFLFEYFSETQRNKGNFPGRFSGRQFSNSRSEMNVSTLELGDSALYLCASSPRQGARYEQYFGPGTRLTVT.

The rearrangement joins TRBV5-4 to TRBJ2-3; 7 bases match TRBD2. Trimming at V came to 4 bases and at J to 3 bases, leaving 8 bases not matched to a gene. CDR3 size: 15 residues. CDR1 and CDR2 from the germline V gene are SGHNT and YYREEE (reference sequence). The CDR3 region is CASSPEREATDTQYF. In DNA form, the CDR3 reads TGTGCCAGCAGCCCCGAGCGGGAAGCGACAGATACGCAGTATTTT.

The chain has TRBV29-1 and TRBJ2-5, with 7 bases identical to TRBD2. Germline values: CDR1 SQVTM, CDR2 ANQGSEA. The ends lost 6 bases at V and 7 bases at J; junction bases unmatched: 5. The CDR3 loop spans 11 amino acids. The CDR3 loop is CSVRSGGTQYF. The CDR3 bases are TGCAGCGTGAGATCGGGGGGGACCCAGTACTTC.

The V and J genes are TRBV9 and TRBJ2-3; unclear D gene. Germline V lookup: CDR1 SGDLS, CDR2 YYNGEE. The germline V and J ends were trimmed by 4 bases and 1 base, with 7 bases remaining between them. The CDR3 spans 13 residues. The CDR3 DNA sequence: TGTGCCAGCAGCACTCAGGGCACAGATACGCAGTATTTT. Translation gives CASSTQGTDTQYF.

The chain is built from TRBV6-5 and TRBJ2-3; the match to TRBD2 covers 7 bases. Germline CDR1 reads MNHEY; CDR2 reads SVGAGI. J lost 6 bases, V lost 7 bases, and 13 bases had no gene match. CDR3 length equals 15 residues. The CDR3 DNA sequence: TGTGCCAGCAAAGGTGGGAGGGCCCCGCCGGATACGCAGTATTTT. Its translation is CASKGGRAPPDTQYF.

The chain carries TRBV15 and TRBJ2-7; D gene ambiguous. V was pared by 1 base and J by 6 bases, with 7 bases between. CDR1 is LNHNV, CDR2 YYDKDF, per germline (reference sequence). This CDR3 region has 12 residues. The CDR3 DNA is TGTGCCACCAGCAGAGCAACCACCGAGCAGTACTTC. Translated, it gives CATSRATTEQYF.

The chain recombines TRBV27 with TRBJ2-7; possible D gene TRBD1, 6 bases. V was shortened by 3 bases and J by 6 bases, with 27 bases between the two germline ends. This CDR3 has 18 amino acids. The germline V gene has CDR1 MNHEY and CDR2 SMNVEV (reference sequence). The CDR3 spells CASSFSRRQDPFRIEQYF. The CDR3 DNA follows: TGTGCCAGCAGTTTCTCCCGTAGACAGGACCCCTTCCGTATCGAGCAGTACTTC.

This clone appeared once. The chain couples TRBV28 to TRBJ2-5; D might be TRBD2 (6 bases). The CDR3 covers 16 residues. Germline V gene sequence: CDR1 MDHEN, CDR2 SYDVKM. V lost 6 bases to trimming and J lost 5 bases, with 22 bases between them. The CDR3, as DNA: TGTGCCAGCAGCCAGCCGGGATCCGGGAGCGGGGAGACCCAGTACTTC. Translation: CASSQPGSGSGETQYF.

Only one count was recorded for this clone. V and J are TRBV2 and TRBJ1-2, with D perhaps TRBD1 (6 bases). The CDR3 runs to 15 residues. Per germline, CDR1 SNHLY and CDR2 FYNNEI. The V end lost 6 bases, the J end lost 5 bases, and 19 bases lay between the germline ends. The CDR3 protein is CASSLNRESTYGYTF. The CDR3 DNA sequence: TGTGCCAGCAGCCTAAACAGGGAATCCACTTATGGCTACACCTTC.

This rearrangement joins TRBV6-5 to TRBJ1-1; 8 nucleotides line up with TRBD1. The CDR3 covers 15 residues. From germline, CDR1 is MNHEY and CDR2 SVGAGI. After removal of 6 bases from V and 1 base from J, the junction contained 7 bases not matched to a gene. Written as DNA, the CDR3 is TGTGCCAGCAGATCAGGGGGCCCGCCGAACACTGAAGCTTTCTTT. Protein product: CASRSGGPPNTEAFF.

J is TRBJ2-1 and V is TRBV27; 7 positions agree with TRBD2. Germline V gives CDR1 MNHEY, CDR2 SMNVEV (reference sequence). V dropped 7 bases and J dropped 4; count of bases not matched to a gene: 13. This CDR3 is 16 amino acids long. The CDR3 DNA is TGTGCCAGCACGGCCAGGAGCGGGAACTTATACAATGAGCAGTTCTTC. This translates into CASTARSGNLYNEQFF.

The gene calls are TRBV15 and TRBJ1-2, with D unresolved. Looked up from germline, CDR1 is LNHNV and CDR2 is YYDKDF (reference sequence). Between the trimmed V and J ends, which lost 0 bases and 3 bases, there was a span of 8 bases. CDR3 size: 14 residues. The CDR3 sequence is CATSREGSYYGYTF. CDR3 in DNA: TGTGCCACCAGCAGAGAGGGCAGCTACTATGGCTACACCTTC.

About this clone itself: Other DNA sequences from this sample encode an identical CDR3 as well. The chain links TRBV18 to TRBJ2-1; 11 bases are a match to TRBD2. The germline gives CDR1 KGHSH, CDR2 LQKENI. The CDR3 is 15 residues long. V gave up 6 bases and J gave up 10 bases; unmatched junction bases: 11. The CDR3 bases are TGTGCCAGCTCCCCTACCGGGACTAGCGGTCGGGAGCAGTTCTTC. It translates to CASSPTGTSGREQFF.

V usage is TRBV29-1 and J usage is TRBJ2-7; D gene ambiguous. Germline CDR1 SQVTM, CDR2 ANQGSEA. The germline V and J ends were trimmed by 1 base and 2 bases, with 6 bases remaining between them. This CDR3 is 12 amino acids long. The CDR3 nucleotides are TGCAGCGTTGAAGTACAGCCCTACGAGCAGTACTTC. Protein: CSVEVQPYEQYF.